These T cell receptor beta chains were read from a single sample in a study of cytomegalovirus exposure and HLA in healthy donors. Using immunoSEQ multiplex PCR, the repertoire was profiled, and TCRdb retains in-frame clones only, with some absent. Of fewer than 200,000 clones listed, roughly 80% are singletons. The sample comprised PBMCs. The source of these receptors is a boy aged 5-17 years in good health and CMV-seronegative. Each CDR3 is given with its conserved first and last residue. The D gene is left open where the match is weak. Expanded clones are given a class, and other clones once, few, many or no size at all.

J gene	clone size	V gene	D gene	CDR3 DNA	CDR3 protein
TRBJ1-2	-	TRBV13	-	TGTGCCAGCAGCTTAACTAGTATCGTGGCAGACTATGGCTACACCTTC	CASSLTSIVADYGYTF
TRBJ1-1	-	TRBV7-9	TRBD1	TGTGCCAGCAGCGCGGACAGGGATCTTATGAACACTGAAGCTTTCTTT	CASSADRDLMNTEAFF
TRBJ2-2	-	TRBV6-4	TRBD2	TGTGCCAGCAGCAAAGCGGGAGCGGTCACCGGGGAGCTGTTTTTT	CASSKAGAVTGELFF
TRBJ1-1	-	TRBV21-1	-	TGTGCCAGCAGCAAGTCACGAGGAGGAGGGGACACTGAAGCTTTCTTT	CASSKSRGGGDTEAFF
TRBJ2-7	-	TRBV9	TRBD1	TGTGCCAGCAGCCCCCGGGACAGGGTCAACGAGCAGTACTTC	CASSPRDRVNEQYF
TRBJ1-1	-	TRBV4-1	-	TGCGCCAGCAGCCAAGAGGGCCAGCTATATTTGAACACTGAAGCTTTCTTT	CASSQEGQLYLNTEAFF
TRBJ2-3	-	TRBV11-1	-	TGTGCCAGCAGCTTAGCGCTTCTAGCCCTCGAAGATACGCAGTATTTT	CASSLALLALEDTQYF
TRBJ1-2	-	TRBV5-4	-	TGTGCCAGCAGCTCCGCTAGGGAGCTGGACTATGGCTACACCTTC	CASSSARELDYGYTF
TRBJ2-7	-	TRBV9	-	TGTGCCAGCAGCGTAGCCAGGGAATTTGGGCCCGGCGAGCAGTACTTC	CASSVAREFGPGEQYF
TRBJ1-1	once	TRBV7-2	-	TGTGCCAGCAGCTGGGGACAAGAGAACACTGAAGCTTTCTTT	CASSWGQENTEAFF
TRBJ2-3	-	TRBV7-9	TRBD2	TGTGCCAGCAGTTATAGCGGGGGGAGTTCTACAGATACGCAGTATTTT	CASSYSGGSSTDTQYF
TRBJ1-3	-	TRBV5-1	-	TGCGCCAGCAGCTTGGACAGGGTCTCTGGAAACACCATATATTTT	CASSLDRVSGNTIYF
TRBJ2-2	-	TRBV9	TRBD2	TGTGCCAGCAGCTTTAGCGGGAGGGCTAACACCGGGGAGCTGTTTTTT	CASSFSGRANTGELFF
TRBJ1-1	-	TRBV5-1	-	TGCGCCAGCAGCTTGGTTACAGGGACTGAAGCTTTCTTT	CASSLVTGTEAFF
TRBJ1-2	few	TRBV19	-	TGTGCCAGTAGCCCAAGGGAGAACTATGGCTACACCTTC	CASSPRENYGYTF
TRBJ2-7	-	TRBV27	-	TGTGCCAGCAGTCCGGGACTCGGGCTGGAGCAGTACTTC	CASSPGLGLEQYF
TRBJ1-1	-	TRBV6-5	TRBD1	TGTGCCAGCAGTTACAGAAAACAGGGGTCGAACACTGAAGCTTTCTTT	CASSYRKQGSNTEAFF
TRBJ1-2	once	TRBV7-8	TRBD1	TGTGCCAGCAGCTACGGACAGGGGGCGTACTATGGCTACACCTTC	CASSYGQGAYYGYTF
TRBJ2-3	-	TRBV30	-	TGTGCCTGGAGAGAGACCCTTCGGGGCACAGATACGCAGTATTTT	CAWRETLRGTDTQYF
TRBJ1-1	-	TRBV4-3	-	TGCGCCAGCAGCCACGTCGGACAGCCGAACACTGAAGCTTTCTTT	CASSHVGQPNTEAFF
TRBJ1-1	-	TRBV9	TRBD1	TGTGCCAGCAGCGTATCAGGGGGCAGGACTGAAGCTTTCTTT	CASSVSGGRTEAFF
TRBJ2-7	few	TRBV4-1	-	TGCGCCAGCAGCCACCCTGGACGGGGGACCTACGAGCAGTACTTC	CASSHPGRGTYEQYF
TRBJ2-7	-	TRBV29-1	TRBD2	TGCAGCGTCGCGTCGGGGGGGCAAGAGTACGAGCAGTACTTC	CSVASGGQEYEQYF
TRBJ1-2	-	TRBV27	TRBD1	TGTGCCAGCAGTTTTCAAAGGGGGCCCCACTATGGCTACACCTTC	CASSFQRGPHYGYTF
TRBJ2-4	-	TRBV6-1	-	TGTGCCAGCAGTGGGTGGGAGGCGGCTTACAAAAACATTCAGTACTTC	CASSGWEAAYKNIQYF
TRBJ1-5	once	TRBV19	-	TGTGCCAGTAATCGCCAGGGCAATCAGCCCCAGCATTTT	CASNRQGNQPQHF
TRBJ2-1	-	TRBV9	-	TGTGCCAGCAGCCCCCACGGTGCCCTTGTTGAGCAGTTCTTC	CASSPHGALVEQFF
TRBJ2-7	-	TRBV29-1	TRBD1	TGCAGCGTTTTCGACAGGGGGAGCTCCTACGAGCAGTACTTC	CSVFDRGSSYEQYF
TRBJ1-5	-	TRBV7-2	TRBD1	TGTGCCAGCAGCTTAGACAGGGGCGATCAGCCCCAGCATTTT	CASSLDRGDQPQHF